A single sample gave rise to the 30 T cell receptor beta chains below, sequenced in a study of vaccination effects on CD4 cells after COVID-19. TCRdb's table, derived via immunoSEQ multiplex PCR, lists solely in-frame clones and lacks some. The table lists 70,000 to 95,000 clones, around four fifths of them singletons. Which antigens these TCRs recognize remains unknown. ViraFEST assay sequencing came after antigen-specific CD4+ T cells were expanded with viral peptide pools. Following culture for under 12 days, CD4+ T cells were isolated. Everyone in the study got two shots of either the BNT162b2 or mRNA-1273 vaccine. Sequencing was performed on CD4+ T cells from PBMCs cultured with HCoV-OC43 spike peptides, taken after COVID-19 vaccination. Specified subset: HCoV-OC43 spike overlapping peptide pool stimulation. The receptor set was obtained from a human donor who received a COVID-19 vaccine.

In its sample, this clone was seen many times. V usage is TRBV29-1 and J usage is TRBJ1-1; 9 nucleotides match TRBD1. The CDR3 extends over 13 amino acids. The V segment lost 0 bases and the J segment 11 bases; nucleotides outside the gene matches: 7. CDR1 and CDR2 from the germline V gene are SQVTM and ANQGSEA. The CDR3: CSVEEGQGRKAFF. The DNA for the CDR3 is TGCAGCGTTGAAGAGGGACAGGGACGCAAGGCTTTCTTT.

The V and J genes are TRBV5-1 and TRBJ2-5; no clear D. The CDR3 length is 14 residues. Trimming took off 1 base at V and 5 bases at J, with 12 bases between the two ends. Germline CDR1 SGHRS, CDR2 YFSETQ. The CDR3 protein is CASSLFGGAETQYF. The CDR3 region has the DNA TGCGCCAGCAGCTTGTTCGGCGGAGCGGAGACCCAGTACTTC.

This clone has just one count. This sequence joins TRBV6-5 and TRBJ1-5; TRBD1 matches 9 bases. Germline CDR1 MNHEY, CDR2 SVGAGI. The CDR3 totals 14 residues. V shed 6 bases, J shed 2 bases, and the junction held 2 bases outside the gene matches. The CDR3 DNA reads as TGTGCCAGCAGGGGACAGGGCGGCAATCAGCCCCAGCATTTT. Its protein product is CASRGQGGNQPQHF.

The V call is TRBV7-2, the J call TRBJ2-3, with a tentative D call TRBD2 (5 bases). Trimming pared 5 bases from V and 4 bases from J, leaving 13 bases between. Germline V gene lookup returns CDR1 SGHTA and CDR2 FQGNSA. This CDR3 has 14 amino acids. CDR3 bases: TGTGCCAGCAGCCTGCGGCTTAGCGCAGATACGCAGTATTTT. Protein: CASSLRLSADTQYF. The full variable domain, completed using reference TRBV7-2 and TRBJ2-3, is GAGVSQSPSNKVTEKGKDVELRCDPISGHTALYWYRQSLGQGLEFLIYFQGNSAPDKSGLPSDRFSAERTGGSVSTLTIQRTQQEDSAVYLCASSLRLSADTQYFGPGTRLTVL.

The J gene is TRBJ1-1, the V gene TRBV5-1, with D maybe TRBD1 (6 bases). The V gene's germline CDR1 is SGHRS and CDR2 YFSETQ. Trimming removed 1 base from V and 1 base from J, with 14 bases in between. The length of the CDR3 is 16 residues. In nucleotides, the CDR3 is TGCGCCAGCAGCTTGAGGGGGGGCGCGGGGAACACTGAAGCTTTCTTT. Amino acids: CASSLRGGAGNTEAFF.

This clone was counted only a few times. The chain links TRBV6-5 to TRBJ2-1, with TRBD2 identical over 7 bases. The germline CDR1 and CDR2 sequences are MNHEY and SVGAGI. The length of the CDR3 is 15 residues. With 7 bases clipped from V and 7 bases from J, the junction kept 13 bases outside the gene matches. In DNA, the CDR3 is TGTGCCAGCAACCCCATATCTCCCGGGAGGAATGAGCAGTTCTTC. Amino acids: CASNPISPGRNEQFF.

The V and J genes are TRBV24-1 and TRBJ2-5; TRBD1 might be the D (6 bases). Per germline, CDR1 KGHDR and CDR2 SFDVKD. The CDR3 runs to 17 residues. The germline V and J ends were trimmed by 3 bases and 2 bases, with 18 bases remaining between them. The CDR3 is CATSDHRVPTAQETQYF. CDR3 nucleotide sequence: TGTGCCACCAGTGATCACAGGGTTCCCACTGCACAAGAGACCCAGTACTTC.

The V call is TRBV5-4, the J call TRBJ2-6, with D uncertain. This CDR3 region has 14 residues. Trimming shortened V by 0 bases and J by 4 bases, and 5 bases separated the two germline ends. Germline CDR1 SGHNT, CDR2 YYREEE (reference sequence). CDR3 coding DNA: TGTGCCAGCAGCTTGGAGCGAGGGGCCAACGTCCTGACTTTC. Translated, it gives CASSLERGANVLTF.

CDR3 protein: CATSSRRNEQFF. As DNA, the CDR3 is TGTGCCACCAGCAGTCGGAGGAATGAGCAGTTCTTC. The V gene is TRBV15, the J gene TRBJ2-1; a possible D gene is TRBD2 (5 bases). V gave up 3 bases and J gave up 7 bases, with 7 bases separating them. The CDR3 spans 12 residues. Germline CDR1 and CDR2: LNHNV and YYDKDF (reference sequence).

CDR3 sequence reads: CATSRDRTGRGSNEKLFF. CDR3 sequence (DNA): TGTGCCACCAGCAGAGATCGGACAGGGCGAGGGAGTAATGAAAAACTGTTTTTT. The genes are TRBV15 and TRBJ1-4; 8 bases line up with TRBD1. V trimming: 0 bases; J trimming: 4 bases; junction bases outside the gene matches: 10. Germline V lookup: CDR1 LNHNV, CDR2 YYDKDF (reference sequence). CDR3 size: 18 residues.

The gene calls are TRBV7-9 and TRBJ1-1; TRBD1 is a possible D gene (6 bases). V lost 5 bases and J lost 1, with 14 bases in between. Germline CDR1 reads SEHNR; CDR2 reads FQNEAQ (reference sequence). This CDR3 has 15 amino acids. The CDR3 DNA is TGTGCCAGCAGCGTAGGGGGGGCGCCGAACACTGAAGCTTTCTTT. Translation gives CASSVGGAPNTEAFF.

This sequence joins TRBV12-2 and TRBJ2-7; the table calls TRBD1, which could not be checked here. TRBV12-2 is a pseudogene. CDR3 size: 16 residues. CDR3 region: CASRSRTGRSSYEQYV. CDR3 in DNA: TGTGCAAGTCGCTCACGGACAGGCCGGAGCTCCTACGAGCAGTACGTC.

The CDR3 DNA follows: TGTGCCAGCCTGTTGGGGAAAACTGGGGCCAACGTCCTGACTTTC. It translates to CASLLGKTGANVLTF. This sequence joins TRBV2 and TRBJ2-6; D is unresolved. The ends were cut back, 8 bases at V and 2 bases at J, with 13 bases in the middle. This CDR3 contains 15 residues. Per germline, CDR1 SNHLY and CDR2 FYNNEI.

V is TRBV24-1 and J is TRBJ1-5, with D uncertain. This CDR3 region has 16 residues. Germline V gene sequence: CDR1 KGHDR, CDR2 SFDVKD. V shed 9 bases and J shed 0 bases, with 17 bases lying between them. Written as DNA, the CDR3 is TGTGCCACCGGCGCCCGCGGAGAGGGTAGCAATCAGCCCCAGCATTTT. Amino acid sequence: CATGARGEGSNQPQHF.

V usage is TRBV2 and J usage is TRBJ2-3; tentative D call: TRBD1 (7 bases). V shed 4 bases and J shed 9 bases, with 14 bases lying between them. CDR1 is SNHLY, CDR2 FYNNEI, per germline. This CDR3 has 13 amino acids. CDR3 DNA: TGTGCCAGCAGTGGAACAGGGGACTTAACGCAGTATTTT. Amino acids: CASSGTGDLTQYF.

The CDR3 loop is CASSLGVSGGNTDTQYF. The CDR3 DNA sequence: TGTGCCAGCAGCTTAGGGGTCTCGGGGGGCAACACAGATACGCAGTATTTT. The chain couples TRBV7-8 to TRBJ2-3, with a tentative D call TRBD2 (7 bases). The germline gives CDR1 SGHVS, CDR2 FQNEAQ. With 1 base removed from V and 2 bases from J, the gap between germline ends came to 16 bases. CDR3 length equals 17 residues.

The chain combines TRBV27 with TRBJ1-4, with unresolved D. In germline, CDR1 is MNHEY, CDR2 SMNVEV (reference sequence). The ends were cut back, 2 bases at V and 5 bases at J, with 15 bases in the middle. This CDR3 region has 16 residues. The CDR3 is CASSLETPLGNEKLFF. CDR3 nucleotides: TGTGCCAGCAGTTTAGAGACACCACTTGGAAATGAAAAACTGTTTTTT.

This chain links TRBV23-1 with TRBJ1-1; 9 bases fit TRBD1. TRBV23-1 is an ORF; its function is uncertain. The CDR3 contains 15 residues. The J segment lost 3 bases and the V segment lost 6 bases, leaving 8 bases of the junction unmatched. CDR3 coding DNA: TGCGCCAGCAGAACCGGACAGGGGAGGTACACTGAAGCTTTCTTT. Translating gives CASRTGQGRYTEAFF.

This chain joins TRBV7-3 and TRBJ2-1; 10 nucleotides match TRBD2. CDR3 size: 15 residues. The ends lost 5 bases at V and 9 bases at J; junction bases unmatched: 10. The V gene's germline CDR1 is SGHTA and CDR2 FQGTGA. The CDR3 protein is CASSPSGGSFSEQFF. For the CDR3, the DNA is TGTGCCAGCAGCCCTAGCGGGGGAAGTTTCAGTGAGCAGTTCTTC.

This clone has just a few counts. This chain connects TRBV6-5 to TRBJ2-7; D could derive from TRBD1 or TRBD2 (5 bases each). Looked up from germline, CDR1 is MNHEY and CDR2 is SVGAGI. The CDR3 is made up of 12 amino acids. V was pared by 7 bases and J by 6 bases, with 13 bases between. The CDR3 DNA is TGTGCCAGCATTGGTAGAGGGGCCGAGCAGTACGTC. As protein: CASIGRGAEQYV.

The chain couples TRBV7-8 to TRBJ2-7; D perhaps matches TRBD1 (6 bases). This CDR3 region has 13 residues. Looked up from germline, CDR1 is SGHVS and CDR2 is FQNEAQ. V was shortened by 5 bases and J by 3 bases, with 11 bases between the two germline ends. CDR3 bases: TGTGCCAGCAGCCAGGGACACCGCTACGAGCAGTACGTC. It yields the protein CASSQGHRYEQYV.

This rearrangement joins TRBV19 to TRBJ2-2; 9 positions agree with TRBD2. Germline CDR1 is LNHDA and CDR2 is SQIVND (reference sequence). V gave up 7 bases and J gave up 6 bases; unmatched junction bases: 9. CDR3 length: 15 residues. CDR3 amino acids: CASMRTSESPGELFF. The CDR3 DNA sequence: TGTGCCAGTATGAGGACTAGCGAATCGCCCGGGGAGCTGTTTTTT.

This clone was observed a handful of times. The chain carries TRBV5-4 and TRBJ1-1; no definite D call. The CDR3 is made up of 14 amino acids. V was clipped by 3 bases and J by 0 bases, with 9 bases between them. From germline, CDR1 is SGHNT and CDR2 YYREEE (reference sequence). The CDR3 spells CASSSGQMNTEAFF. The CDR3 DNA reads as TGTGCCAGCAGCTCCGGGCAAATGAACACTGAAGCTTTCTTT.

The table lists this clone with a count of one. The rearrangement uses TRBV5-4 and TRBJ2-3; the match to TRBD2 covers 8 bases. CDR1 and CDR2 from the germline V gene are SGHNT and YYREEE (reference sequence). This CDR3 contains 16 residues. J was trimmed by 8 bases and V by 0 bases; bases with no gene match: 11. DNA for the CDR3: TGTGCCAGCAGCTTGGCGGGTAGCGGGGCCCCCGCTACGCAGTATTTT. It encodes CASSLAGSGAPATQYF.

This chain links TRBV7-9 with TRBJ2-1; D is ambiguous. This CDR3 is built from 11 residues. Germline CDR1 SEHNR, CDR2 FQNEAQ (reference sequence). Trimming removed 5 bases from V and 14 bases from J, with 13 bases in between. CDR3 region: CASSRLGYKFF. The CDR3, as DNA: TGTGCCAGCAGCCGATTAGGTTACAAGTTCTTC.

Points on this clone: Other DNA sequences in this specimen translate into the identical CDR3. The chain uses TRBV9 and TRBJ1-6; D is unresolved. The CDR3 spans 15 residues. The germline CDR1 and CDR2 sequences are SGDLS and YYNGEE. Trimming removed 0 bases at V and 6 bases at J, with 10 bases between. DNA of the CDR3: TGTGCCAGCAGCGTAGGGGGTCCCGGTAATTCACCCCTCCACTTT. This gives the protein CASSVGGPGNSPLHF.

The chain employs TRBV14 and TRBJ2-1, with D unclear. The germline CDR1 and CDR2 sequences are SGHDN and FVKESK. The CDR3 is made up of 17 amino acids. Deletions cut 4 bases from V and 3 bases from J, with 19 bases between. The CDR3 here is CASSRGAGQPYYNEQFF. The CDR3, as DNA: TGTGCCAGCAGCCGCGGAGCCGGCCAGCCTTACTACAATGAGCAGTTCTTC.

The V gene is TRBV4-3, the J gene TRBJ2-3; perhaps D is TRBD1 or TRBD2 (5 bases each). V dropped 1 base and J dropped 1 base, with 9 bases sitting between them. Per germline, CDR1 LGHNA and CDR2 YSLEER. This CDR3 is built from 15 residues. DNA for the CDR3: TGCGCCAGCAGCCAAGGGGGACCAGGCACAGATACGCAGTATTTT. This sequence encodes CASSQGGPGTDTQYF.

V is TRBV5-1 and J is TRBJ1-4; 11 bases line up with TRBD1. Germline V gene lookup returns CDR1 SGHRS and CDR2 YFSETQ. The CDR3 runs 15 residues. V dropped 4 bases and J dropped 3; count of bases not matched to a gene: 2. The CDR3 sequence: CASSGQGAANEKLFF. The CDR3 coding sequence is TGCGCCAGCAGCGGACAGGGGGCGGCTAATGAAAAACTGTTTTTT.

V and J are TRBV4-1 and TRBJ1-2; TRBD1 is a possible D gene (6 bases). Germline values: CDR1 MGHRA, CDR2 YSYEKL. The CDR3 totals 15 residues. The V and J ends lost 0 bases and 4 bases respectively, with 12 bases between them. CDR3 in amino acids: CASSQDETGSYGYTF. CDR3 nucleotides: TGCGCCAGCAGCCAAGACGAAACAGGGTCCTATGGCTACACCTTC.